Following are 21 T cell receptor beta chains from one sample sequenced in a study of cytomegalovirus exposure and HLA in healthy donors. Both 60 Vbeta primers and 13 Jbeta primers went into the PCR. Data came from immunoSEQ multiplex PCR; TCRdb stores just in-frame clones and leaves some out. There are approximately 91,000 clones in the sample; about four fifths occur only once, and 10% to 13% lies in the top ten. The sequencing input was PBMCs. These receptor sequences come from a human donor in good health.

The CDR3 spells CASSDPRGATDTQYF. The CDR3, as DNA: TGTGCCAGCAGTGACCCCAGGGGGGCCACAGATACGCAGTATTTT. The chain couples TRBV25-1 to TRBJ2-3; tentative D call: TRBD1 (7 bases). CDR3 length equals 15 residues. The germline V gene encodes CDR1 MGHDK and CDR2 SYGVNS. V was shortened by 3 bases and J by 2 bases, with 12 bases between the two germline ends.

The V call is TRBV14, the J call TRBJ2-1; D gene ambiguous. Trimming removed 3 bases from V and 3 bases from J, with 12 bases in between. CDR3 size: 15 residues. Germline CDR1 is SGHDN and CDR2 is FVKESK. The CDR3, as DNA: TGTGCCAGCAGCCATGCGAGCAACGTCTACAATGAGCAGTTCTTC. Amino acids: CASSHASNVYNEQFF. The variable domain in full, with the rest retrieved from reference TRBV14 and TRBJ2-1, is EAGVTQFPSHSVIEKGQTVTLRCDPISGHDNLYWYRRVMGKEIKFLLHFVKESKQDESGMPNNRFLAERTGGTYSTLKVQPAELEDSGVYFCASSHASNVYNEQFFGPGTRLTVL.

The chain joins TRBV5-4 to TRBJ1-4, with a weak D call TRBD1 (6 bases). From germline, CDR1 is SGHNT and CDR2 YYREEE (reference sequence). CDR3 size: 14 residues. Trimming shortened V by 4 bases and J by 7 bases, and 14 bases separated the two germline ends. DNA of the CDR3: TGTGCCAGCAGCCTCAGAGGACAGCTTGAAAAACTGTTTTTT. This translates into CASSLRGQLEKLFF.

The count of this clone is one. The genes are TRBV7-9 and TRBJ1-5; tentative D call: TRBD1 (5 bases). Germline CDR1 is SEHNR and CDR2 is FQNEAQ (reference sequence). V lost 5 bases and J 1 base, leaving 18 bases between the germline ends. The CDR3 is 17 residues long. CDR3 sequence (DNA): TGTGCCAGCAGCCCCCTCGGAGGGGCCGTCAGCAATCAGCCCCAGCATTTT. Encoded protein: CASSPLGGAVSNQPQHF.

V and J are TRBV19 and TRBJ1-5; D unresolved. Germline loops: CDR1 LNHDA, CDR2 SQIVND (reference sequence). V was cut by 3 bases and J by 6 bases, with 15 bases left in between. This CDR3 has 15 residues. The CDR3 here is CASSMTGSFSQPQHF. Written as DNA, the CDR3 is TGTGCCAGTAGTATGACCGGGAGTTTTAGTCAGCCCCAGCATTTT.

V usage is TRBV7-8 and J usage is TRBJ1-1; tentative D call: TRBD1 (5 bases). The CDR3 is made up of 13 amino acids. Trimming pared 1 base from V and 4 bases from J, leaving 7 bases between. CDR1 and CDR2 (germline): SGHVS, FQNEAQ. For the CDR3, the DNA is TGTGCCAGCAGCTTAGGACAGATCACTGAAGCTTTCTTT. This codes for CASSLGQITEAFF.

This clone was observed a single time. CDR3 nucleotide sequence: TGCGCCAGCAGCCAAGGGGGGCTTGGCGGGGAGCTGTTTTTT. It is translated as CASSQGGLGGELFF. V and J are TRBV4-3 and TRBJ2-2, with D perhaps matching TRBD1 (6 bases). Germline CDR1 reads LGHNA; CDR2 reads YSLEER. Trimming shortened V by 1 base and J by 7 bases, and 10 bases separated the two germline ends. The CDR3 contains 14 residues.

The chain employs TRBV19 and TRBJ2-7; D is unresolved. Germline assignment: CDR1 LNHDA and CDR2 SQIVND (reference sequence). The CDR3 covers 13 residues. V lost 3 bases and J lost 4, with 10 bases in between. This CDR3 reads CASSITPEYEQYF. In nucleotides, the CDR3 is TGTGCCAGTAGTATTACCCCAGAATACGAGCAGTACTTC.

This clone came up a few times. The V call is TRBV6-4, the J call TRBJ2-7; tentative D call: TRBD2 (7 bases). The CDR3 extends over 14 amino acids. V was trimmed by 5 bases and J by 4 bases, leaving 15 bases between them. CDR1 is MRHNA, CDR2 SNTAGT, per germline. The CDR3 DNA reads TGTGCCAGCAGTTACGGGGGAGGGGGTTACGAGCAGTACTTC. It is translated as CASSYGGGGYEQYF.

J is TRBJ1-6 and V is TRBV12-2. TRBV12-2 is shown as a pseudogene. This CDR3 has 16 amino acids. CDR3: CASRNRRGRENSPLHF. DNA of the CDR3: TGTGCAAGTCGCAATAGGAGGGGACGAGAAAATTCACCCCTCCACTTT.

The rearrangement links TRBV19 to TRBJ2-2; possible D gene TRBD2, 5 bases. CDR1 is LNHDA, CDR2 SQIVND, per germline (reference sequence). V shed 7 bases and J shed 2 bases, with 17 bases lying between them. This CDR3 is built from 16 residues. CDR3 nucleotides: TGTGCCAGTACCACACGAGGGAAACCCAACACCGGGGAGCTGTTTTTT. This gives the protein CASTTRGKPNTGELFF.

V usage is TRBV7-3 and J usage is TRBJ1-1; D gene uncertain. The V end lost 5 bases, the J end lost 6 bases, and 19 bases lay between the germline ends. Per the germline V gene, CDR1 is SGHTA and CDR2 is FQGTGA. The CDR3 extends over 15 amino acids. CDR3 protein: CASSIRAGGNPEAFF. For the CDR3, the DNA is TGTGCCAGCAGCATCCGTGCAGGTGGCAACCCTGAAGCTTTCTTT.

The chain employs TRBV6-5 and TRBJ1-6; D perhaps matches TRBD1 (6 bases). V shed 10 bases and J shed 2 bases, with 15 bases lying between them. CDR3 length: 15 residues. Germline CDR1 MNHEY, CDR2 SVGAGI. CDR3 sequence: CANQHRDTYNSPLHF. The DNA for the CDR3 is TGTGCCAACCAGCACAGGGACACCTATAATTCACCCCTCCACTTT.

The chain combines TRBV5-1 with TRBJ1-1; possible D gene TRBD1, 6 bases. The CDR3 consists of 13 residues. Germline values: CDR1 SGHRS, CDR2 YFSETQ. V shed 6 bases and J shed 0 bases, with 9 bases lying between them. CDR3 coding DNA: TGCGCCAGCACGGGACAAATGAACACTGAAGCTTTCTTT. This sequence encodes CASTGQMNTEAFF. Filled out from reference TRBV5-1 and TRBJ1-1, the complete variable domain reads KAGVTQTPRYLIKTRGQQVTLSCSPISGHRSVSWYQQTPGQGLQFLFEYFSETQRNKGNFPGRFSGRQFSNSRSEMNVSTLELGDSALYLCASTGQMNTEAFFGQGTRLTVV.

The chain employs TRBV6-1 and TRBJ1-5; D might be TRBD1 (5 bases). Trimming pared 4 bases from V and 4 bases from J, leaving 11 bases between. Germline CDR1 is MNHNS and CDR2 is SASEGT. The CDR3 length is 14 residues. CDR3 protein: CASSVGTTNQPQHF. The CDR3 nucleotides read TGTGCCAGCAGTGTGGGGACTACTAATCAGCCCCAGCATTTT.

The V and J genes are TRBV5-4 and TRBJ2-7; 8 nucleotides agree with TRBD1. The CDR3 is 14 amino acids. Germline V gives CDR1 SGHNT, CDR2 YYREEE (reference sequence). Losses at the gene ends were 3 bases for V and 2 bases for J; bases not matched to a gene: 4. The CDR3 DNA is TGTGCCAGCAGCTCGGGGGACAGGCCCTACGAGCAGTACTTC. Translation gives CASSSGDRPYEQYF.

V usage is TRBV5-1 and J usage is TRBJ2-7; TRBD2 matches 15 bases. After removal of 4 bases from V and 4 bases from J, the junction contained 9 bases not matched to a gene. The CDR3 consists of 17 residues. Looked up from germline, CDR1 is SGHRS and CDR2 is YFSETQ. CDR3 sequence (DNA): TGCGCCAGCAGCCCGCGGACTAGCGGGGGGGCAGGTTACGAGCAGTACTTC. It yields the protein CASSPRTSGGAGYEQYF.

CDR3 in amino acids: CASSYPLAGGHREQYF. CDR3 nucleotides: TGTGCCAGCAGTTACCCCCTGGCGGGGGGCCATAGAGAGCAGTACTTC. This chain links TRBV6-5 with TRBJ2-7, with TRBD2 matching over 8 bases. The V gene end was trimmed by 2 bases and the J gene end by 7 bases; junction bases not matched to a gene: 13. Germline CDR1 reads MNHEY; CDR2 reads SVGAGI. The CDR3 is 16 amino acids.

The rearrangement joins TRBV28 to TRBJ2-2, with 10 positions matching TRBD2. The junction had 17 bases not matched to a gene; V was cut back by 6 bases and J by 7 bases. Germline assignment: CDR1 MDHEN and CDR2 SYDVKM. The CDR3 has 18 amino acids. CDR3 DNA: TGTGCCAGCAGCCTTGTGTTCGGTACAGGGACTAGCGTCGGGGAGCTGTTTTTT. This translates into CASSLVFGTGTSVGELFF.

The rearrangement uses TRBV18 and TRBJ1-2, with D maybe TRBD1 (5 bases). Germline V gives CDR1 KGHSH, CDR2 LQKENI. The CDR3 extends over 15 amino acids. Trimming took 2 bases from V and 8 from J, leaving 18 bases between them. As DNA, the CDR3 is TGTGCCAGCTCACCAGGTTCGGGGGTAACGGAGGGCTACACCTTC. It codes for CASSPGSGVTEGYTF. Using reference TRBV18 and TRBJ1-2 for the parts outside the CDR3, the full variable domain is NAGVMQNPRHLVRRRGQEARLRCSPMKGHSHVYWYRQLPEEGLKFMVYLQKENIIDESGMPKERFSAEFPKEGPSILRIQQVVRGDSAAYFCASSPGSGVTEGYTFGSGTRLTVV.

The chain joins TRBV19 to TRBJ1-3; D might be TRBD1 (6 bases). The CDR3 totals 14 residues. V shed 6 bases and J shed 6 bases, with 15 bases lying between them. CDR1 and CDR2 (germline): LNHDA, SQIVND (reference sequence). CDR3 sequence: CASSDTRTANTIYF. The CDR3 nucleotides read TGTGCCAGTAGCGACACGCGGACAGCAAACACCATATATTTT.